This TCR beta chain appears in the sequencing data of a study of PD-L1 blockade in urothelial cancer. The time point: peripheral blood 6 weeks after treatment start. The patients had locally advanced or metastatic urothelial carcinoma. Here immunoSEQ multiplex PCR was the method, and the copy in TCRdb shows in-frame clones only, minus some. The sample has about 120,000 clones, around 89% seen once. This clonotype was sampled from a man aged 60 to 69 with urothelial cancer. Sample: PBMCs, taken around atezolizumab (anti-PD-L1) treatment.

In nucleotides, the CDR3 is TGCGCCAGCAGCACGCCGACAGTCGCTGGCTACACCTTC. It translates to CASSTPTVAGYTF. The chain employs TRBV5-1 and TRBJ1-2; TRBD1 is a possible D gene (5 bases). The CDR3 runs 13 residues. Germline CDR1 is SGHRS and CDR2 is YFSETQ. V was shortened by 4 bases and J by 7 bases, with 14 bases between the two germline ends.